The source of this T cell receptor beta chain is a study of metastatic and nonmetastatic thyroid tumors. This clone occurred a few times. What it binds is not known. CDR3 length equals 15 residues. Looked up from germline, CDR1 is MDHEN and CDR2 is SYDVKM. V lost 1 base and J lost 4, with 13 bases in between. Study results and caveats: Within blood and tumor, benign nodules reportedly had significantly lower TCR beta diversity than malignant thyroid tumors did.

Per the original data handling: Building a distant-metastasis classifier for papillary thyroid cancer drew on CDR3 differences across clinicopathological groups. TCRdb re-called the PCR reads with MiXCR. It is TCRdb's table, rather than the study itself, that gives the V and J calls and clone size. The repertoire includes tens of thousands of clones, roughly 26% of them detected once, and 8% to 10% sits in the top ten. Not a single patient had been given any form of treatment at any point before undergoing thyroid surgery. The chain is built from TRBV28 and TRBJ1-2; D is possibly TRBD1 (5 bases). Sequencing input: blood. This receptor was obtained from a female donor with papillary thyroid cancer or a benign thyroid nodule (not recorded which). Some clones in this sample may be carry-over from other donors' samples. In nucleotides, the CDR3 is TGTGCCAGCAGTTTATTCCCCTGGGGGTCCTATGGCTACACCTTC. This translates into CASSLFPWGSYGYTF.